This entry lists 7 T cell receptor beta chains sequenced from one sample in a study of cytomegalovirus exposure and HLA in healthy donors. With 60 Vbeta and 13 Jbeta primers, the PCR was carried out. The repertoire was sequenced with immunoSEQ multiplex PCR; TCRdb's copy has only in-frame clones and lacks some. The repertoire has some 170,000 clones, roughly 77% of them found once; the top ten carry around 3.4%. Sequencing input: PBMCs. The receptors were sampled from a man in his thirties or forties in good health and CMV-seropositive.

V is TRBV19 and J is TRBJ1-6, with D possibly matching TRBD1 (5 bases). The CDR3 runs 14 residues. The V gene's germline CDR1 is LNHDA and CDR2 SQIVND (reference sequence). Trimming stripped 0 bases from V and 15 bases from J, with 15 bases between. As DNA, the CDR3 is TGTGCCAGTAGTATAGATCGCCGGGGGAACGTCCTCCACTTT. This sequence encodes CASSIDRRGNVLHF.

The chain is built from TRBV5-4 and TRBJ2-3; no reliable D call. Germline V gives CDR1 SGHNT, CDR2 YYREEE (reference sequence). V dropped 2 bases and J dropped 6 bases, with 16 bases sitting between them. The CDR3 length is 15 residues. The CDR3 nucleotides are TGTGCCAGCAGCTTATCGATGAGCGCGTCTGATACGCAGTATTTT. It codes for CASSLSMSASDTQYF.

CDR3 in DNA: TGCAGCGCCGCGGGGGTCATGAACACTGAAGCTTTCTTT. Amino acids: CSAAGVMNTEAFF. V usage is TRBV29-1 and J usage is TRBJ1-1; D may be TRBD1 (5 bases). Trimming pared 7 bases from V and 0 bases from J, leaving 12 bases between. The germline gives CDR1 SQVTM, CDR2 ANQGSEA. This CDR3 contains 13 residues.

The V gene is TRBV29-1, the J gene TRBJ2-2; no clear D. The germline V gene has CDR1 SQVTM and CDR2 ANQGSEA. V gave up 7 bases and J gave up 4 bases, with 13 bases separating them. This CDR3 comprises 13 residues. The CDR3 sequence is CSAAVSGTGELFF. The DNA for the CDR3 is TGCAGCGCAGCTGTGTCGGGCACCGGGGAGCTGTTTTTT.

The chain uses TRBV5-1 and TRBJ1-3, with 7 bases that match TRBD1. The CDR3 is made up of 15 amino acids. Per the germline V gene, CDR1 is SGHRS and CDR2 is YFSETQ. The junction had 7 bases not matched to a gene; V was cut back by 4 bases and J by 3 bases. The CDR3 here is CASSNDRDGGNTIYF. The CDR3 bases are TGCGCCAGCAGCAACGACAGGGATGGTGGAAACACCATATATTTT.

Here the CDR3 DNA reads TGCGCCAGCAGCTTGGGGCAGGGGGCGCGGGATGAGCAGTTCTTC. Translating it yields CASSLGQGARDEQFF. This chain uses TRBV5-1 with TRBJ2-1; 8 nucleotides align to TRBD1. The CDR3 totals 15 residues. Germline V lookup: CDR1 SGHRS, CDR2 YFSETQ. J gave up 8 bases and V 0 bases, and 7 bases lay outside the gene matches.

This chain uses TRBV6-1 with TRBJ2-2; D is perhaps TRBD1 (5 bases). Germline CDR1 is MNHNS and CDR2 is SASEGT. The CDR3 loop spans 15 amino acids. V lost 0 bases to trimming and J lost 4 bases, with 9 bases between them. CDR3 loop: CASSEADSSTGELFF. The CDR3 DNA reads TGTGCCAGCAGTGAAGCAGACAGTTCCACCGGGGAGCTGTTTTTT.